These 10 T cell receptor beta chains were sequenced from one sample in a study of human T cells and chemical hapten exposure. Sample time point: pre-sensitization, week 0. Regarding treatment: therapeutic diphenylcyclopropenone sensitization with weekly scalp DPC. MiXCR, run by TCRdb on the RACE reads, gives a single entry per CDR3 protein. The sample includes roughly 40,000 distinct CDR3 sequences, roughly an eighth of them seen just once. The sample consisted of whole blood, taken in connection with sensitization to the hapten diphenylcyclopropenone (DPC). These TCRs come from a woman aged 30 to 39 with alopecia areata. Some clones in this sample may be carry-over from other donors' samples.

This clonotype was counted ten times or more. J is TRBJ2-7 and V is TRBV29-1; D possibly corresponds to TRBD1 (5 bases). Looked up from germline, CDR1 is SQVTM and CDR2 is ANQGSEA. The CDR3 totals 10 residues. V lost 6 bases, J lost 5 bases, and 8 bases lay in between. CDR3 in DNA: TGCAGCGTGCGACAGAACGAGCAGTACTTC. It is translated as CSVRQNEQYF.

The genes are TRBV29-1 and TRBJ2-7; 12 nucleotides align to TRBD2. V gave up 6 bases and J gave up 7 bases; unmatched junction bases: 7. The CDR3 covers 13 residues. Germline CDR1 and CDR2: SQVTM and ANQGSEA. Written as DNA, the CDR3 is TGCAGCGTGACGACTAGCGGGAGTGAAGAGCAGTACTTC. Protein sequence: CSVTTSGSEEQYF.

The sample holds many counts of this clonotype. Here the CDR3 reads CASSRTGSNQPQHF. The CDR3 bases are TGTGCCAGCTCACGGACAGGGTCCAATCAGCCCCAGCATTTT. The chain uses TRBV18 and TRBJ1-5; 8 nucleotides line up with TRBD1. Losses at the gene ends were 4 bases for V and 3 bases for J; bases not matched to a gene: 2. The germline gives CDR1 KGHSH, CDR2 LQKENI. This CDR3 has 14 amino acids.

The V gene is TRBV7-9, the J gene TRBJ1-1; D unresolved. CDR3 size: 14 residues. The V gene's germline CDR1 is SEHNR and CDR2 FQNEAQ (reference sequence). Trimming pared 1 base from V and 3 bases from J, leaving 9 bases between. The CDR3 sequence is CASSLESSYTEAFF. CDR3 nucleotide sequence: TGTGCCAGCAGCTTAGAGAGCTCCTACACTGAAGCTTTCTTT.

In its sample, this clonotype was seen many times. The chain couples TRBV5-1 to TRBJ1-1; 7 bases match TRBD1. The CDR3 contains 14 residues. The V and J ends lost 0 bases and 2 bases, in that order; junction bases with no gene match: 1. From germline, CDR1 is SGHRS and CDR2 YFSETQ. This CDR3 reads CASSLDRGNTEAFF. As DNA, the CDR3 is TGCGCCAGCAGCTTGGACAGGGGTAACACTGAAGCTTTCTTT.

This clonotype appeared many times. The rearrangement joins TRBV12-5 to TRBJ2-1; a weak D match, TRBD1 (5 bases). Germline CDR1 LGHNT, CDR2 FRNRAP. The CDR3 has 17 amino acids. V was shortened by 1 base and J by 1 base, with 14 bases between the two germline ends. CDR3 DNA sequence: TGTGCTAGTGGTTTGGGAGTTCGGCAGGGATCCTACAATGAGCAGTTCTTC. It yields the protein CASGLGVRQGSYNEQFF.

This clonotype has more than one count but fewer than ten. V gene TRBV29-1 combines with J gene TRBJ1-1; the D is unclear. V shed 6 bases and J shed 6 bases, with 8 bases lying between them. There are 10 residues in the CDR3. From germline, CDR1 is SQVTM and CDR2 ANQGSEA. The CDR3 region has the DNA TGCAGCGTCGGCTATTCTGAAGCTTTCTTT. Amino acids: CSVGYSEAFF.

The sample holds a few counts of this clonotype. CDR3 DNA: TGTGCCAGCAGTGAAGGACTAGCCCAAGAGACCCAGTACTTC. It yields the protein CASSEGLAQETQYF. This rearrangement joins TRBV25-1 to TRBJ2-5, with 8 positions matching TRBD2. After removal of 2 bases from V and 1 base from J, the junction contained 0 bases not matched to a gene. From germline, CDR1 is MGHDK and CDR2 SYGVNS. This CDR3 has 14 residues.

This clonotype was recorded many times. The chain carries TRBV11-2 and TRBJ2-5, with D hard to call. Deletions cut 1 base from V and 0 bases from J, with 12 bases between. The CDR3 is 16 amino acids. Germline V lookup: CDR1 SGHAT, CDR2 FQNNGV. The chain's CDR3 is CASSLGVTRDQETQYF. The CDR3 DNA is TGTGCCAGCAGCTTAGGAGTAACCAGAGACCAAGAGACCCAGTACTTC. The full variable domain, in which reference TRBV11-2 and TRBJ2-5 provide the parts outside the CDR3, is EAGVAQSPRYKIIEKRQSVAFWCNPISGHATLYWYQQILGQGPKLLIQFQNNGVVDDSQLPKDRFSAERLKGVDSTLKIQPAKLEDSAVYLCASSLGVTRDQETQYFGPGTRLLVL.

This clonotype was observed at least ten times. The chain carries TRBV7-9 and TRBJ2-1, with TRBD2 matching over 9 bases. Germline V lookup: CDR1 SEHNR, CDR2 FQNEAQ (reference sequence). The J segment lost 7 bases and the V segment lost 5 bases, leaving 12 bases of the junction unmatched. The CDR3 spans 16 residues. The CDR3 nucleotides read TGTGCCAGCAGCCCTGATGGGCTAGCGGGACATAATGAGCAGTTCTTC. Protein sequence: CASSPDGLAGHNEQFF.